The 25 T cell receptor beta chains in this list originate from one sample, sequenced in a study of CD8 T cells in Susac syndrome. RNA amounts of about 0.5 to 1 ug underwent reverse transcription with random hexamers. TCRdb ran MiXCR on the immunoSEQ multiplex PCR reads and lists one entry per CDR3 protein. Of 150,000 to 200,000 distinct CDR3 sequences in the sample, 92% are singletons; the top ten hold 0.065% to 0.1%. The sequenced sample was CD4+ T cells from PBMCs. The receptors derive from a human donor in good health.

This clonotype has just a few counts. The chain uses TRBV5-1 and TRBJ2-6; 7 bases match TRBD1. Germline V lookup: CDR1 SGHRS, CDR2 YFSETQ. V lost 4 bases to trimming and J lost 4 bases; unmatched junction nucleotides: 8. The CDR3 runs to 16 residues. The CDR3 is CASSRSTGEGANVLTF. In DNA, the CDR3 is TGCGCCAGCAGCAGAAGTACAGGGGAGGGGGCCAACGTCCTGACTTTC.

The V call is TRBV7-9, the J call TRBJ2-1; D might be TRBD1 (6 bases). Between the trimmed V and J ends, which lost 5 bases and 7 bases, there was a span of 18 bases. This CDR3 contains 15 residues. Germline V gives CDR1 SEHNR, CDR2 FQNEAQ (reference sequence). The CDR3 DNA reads TGTGCCAGCAGCCGGAACAGGGTGGGTATGAATGAGCAGTTCTTC. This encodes CASSRNRVGMNEQFF.

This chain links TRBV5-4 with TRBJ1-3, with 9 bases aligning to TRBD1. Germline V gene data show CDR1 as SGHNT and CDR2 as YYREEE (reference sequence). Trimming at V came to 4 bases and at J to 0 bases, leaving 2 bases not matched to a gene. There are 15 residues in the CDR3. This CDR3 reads CASSRQGDSGNTIYF. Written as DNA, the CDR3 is TGTGCCAGCAGCCGACAGGGGGACTCTGGAAACACCATATATTTT.

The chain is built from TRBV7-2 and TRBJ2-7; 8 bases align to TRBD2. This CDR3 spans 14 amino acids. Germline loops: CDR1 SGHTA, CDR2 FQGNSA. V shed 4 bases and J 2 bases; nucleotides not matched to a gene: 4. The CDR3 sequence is CASSSSGSAYEQYF. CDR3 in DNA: TGTGCCAGCAGCTCTAGCGGGTCGGCCTACGAGCAGTACTTC.

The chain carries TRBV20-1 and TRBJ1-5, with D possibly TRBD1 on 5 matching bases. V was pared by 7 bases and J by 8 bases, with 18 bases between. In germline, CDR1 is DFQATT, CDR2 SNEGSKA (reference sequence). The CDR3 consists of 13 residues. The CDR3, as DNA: TGCAGTGGATCCAAAGGGGCACGTGAGCCCCAGCATTTT. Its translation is CSGSKGAREPQHF.

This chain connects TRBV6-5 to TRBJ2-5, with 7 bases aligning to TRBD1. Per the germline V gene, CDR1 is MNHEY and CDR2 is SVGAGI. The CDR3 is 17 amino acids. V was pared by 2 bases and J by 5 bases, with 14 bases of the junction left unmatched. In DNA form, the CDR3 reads TGTGCCAGCAGTTACGGGGCAGGGGGTTGGATTGGGGAGACCCAGTACTTC. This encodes CASSYGAGGWIGETQYF.

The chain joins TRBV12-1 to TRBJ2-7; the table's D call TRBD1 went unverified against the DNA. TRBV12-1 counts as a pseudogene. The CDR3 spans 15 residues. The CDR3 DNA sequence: TGTGCCAGCAGCTGCGAAGGCAGGGGGTCACCCGAGCAGTACTTC. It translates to CASSCEGRGSPEQYF.

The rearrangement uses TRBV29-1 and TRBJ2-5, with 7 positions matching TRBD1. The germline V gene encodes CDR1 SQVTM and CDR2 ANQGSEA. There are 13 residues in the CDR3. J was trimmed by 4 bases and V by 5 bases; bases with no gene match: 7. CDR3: CSVSDRALETQYF. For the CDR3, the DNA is TGCAGCGTTTCTGACAGGGCTTTAGAGACCCAGTACTTC.

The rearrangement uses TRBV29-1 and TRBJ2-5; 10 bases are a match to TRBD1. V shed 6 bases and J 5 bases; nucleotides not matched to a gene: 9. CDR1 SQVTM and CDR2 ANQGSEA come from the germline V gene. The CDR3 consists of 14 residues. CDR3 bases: TGCAGCGTAGCGAGGACAGGGGGTGCCGAGACCCAGTACTTC. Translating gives CSVARTGGAETQYF.

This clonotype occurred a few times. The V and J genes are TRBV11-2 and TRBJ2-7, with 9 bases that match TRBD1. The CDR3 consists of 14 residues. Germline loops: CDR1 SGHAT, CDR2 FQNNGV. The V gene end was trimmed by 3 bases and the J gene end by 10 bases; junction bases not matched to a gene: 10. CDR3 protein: CASSFYRTGVAQYF. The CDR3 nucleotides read TGTGCCAGCAGCTTTTATAGGACAGGGGTCGCCCAGTACTTC.

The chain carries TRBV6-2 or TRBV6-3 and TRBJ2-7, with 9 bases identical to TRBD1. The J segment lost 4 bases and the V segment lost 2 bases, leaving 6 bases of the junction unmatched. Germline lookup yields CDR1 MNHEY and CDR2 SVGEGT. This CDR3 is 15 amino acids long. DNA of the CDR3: TGTGCCAGCAGTTACCCCCGACAGGGGGTTTACGAGCAGTACTTC. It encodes CASSYPRQGVYEQYF.

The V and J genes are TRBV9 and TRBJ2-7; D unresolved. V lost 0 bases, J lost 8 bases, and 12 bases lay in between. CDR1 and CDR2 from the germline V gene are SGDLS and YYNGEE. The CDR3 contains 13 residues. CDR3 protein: CASSVDDGTKQYF. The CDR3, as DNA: TGTGCCAGCAGCGTAGATGACGGTACGAAGCAGTACTTC.

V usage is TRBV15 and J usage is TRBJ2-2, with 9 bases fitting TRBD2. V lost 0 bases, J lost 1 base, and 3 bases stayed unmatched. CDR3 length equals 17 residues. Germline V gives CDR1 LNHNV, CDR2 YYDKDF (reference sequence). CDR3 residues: CATSRDRTSENTGELFF. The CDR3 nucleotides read TGTGCCACCAGCAGAGATAGGACTAGCGAGAACACCGGGGAGCTGTTTTTT.

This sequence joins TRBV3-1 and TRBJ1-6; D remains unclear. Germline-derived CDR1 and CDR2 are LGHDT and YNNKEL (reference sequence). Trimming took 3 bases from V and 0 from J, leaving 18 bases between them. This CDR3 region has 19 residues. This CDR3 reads CASSHRVTALSSYNSPLHF. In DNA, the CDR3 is TGTGCCAGCAGCCATAGGGTGACCGCCCTTAGCTCCTATAATTCACCCCTCCACTTT.

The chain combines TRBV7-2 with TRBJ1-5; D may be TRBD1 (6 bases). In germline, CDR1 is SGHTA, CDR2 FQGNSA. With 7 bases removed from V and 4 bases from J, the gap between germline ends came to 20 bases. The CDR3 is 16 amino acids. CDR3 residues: CASTLLGGARNQPQHF. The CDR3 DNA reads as TGTGCCAGCACCCTCCTCGGGGGGGCGAGGAATCAGCCCCAGCATTTT.

The CDR3 sequence is CASSLTGARGETQYF. Written as DNA, the CDR3 is TGTGCCAGCAGCTTAACAGGGGCCAGAGGAGAGACCCAGTACTTC. This chain uses TRBV7-3 with TRBJ2-5, with TRBD1 as a possible D gene (5 bases). Per germline, CDR1 SGHTA and CDR2 FQGTGA. Trimming shortened V by 0 bases and J by 4 bases, and 12 bases separated the two germline ends. This CDR3 is 15 amino acids long.

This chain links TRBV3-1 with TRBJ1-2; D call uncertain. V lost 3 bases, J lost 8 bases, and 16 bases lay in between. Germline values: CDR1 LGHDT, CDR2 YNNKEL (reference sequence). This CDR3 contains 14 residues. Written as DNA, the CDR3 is TGTGCCAGCAGCCAGGAAGGGTCCGGCGGGGGCTACACCTTC. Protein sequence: CASSQEGSGGGYTF.

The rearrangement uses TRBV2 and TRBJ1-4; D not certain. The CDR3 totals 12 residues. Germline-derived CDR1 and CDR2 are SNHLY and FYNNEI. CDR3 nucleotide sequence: TGTGCTAGCCGGAATTCTGGGGAAAAACTGTTTTTT. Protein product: CASRNSGEKLFF.

CDR3: CASSPRGTNQETQYF. CDR3 DNA sequence: TGTGCCAGCTCACCTCGGGGAACCAACCAAGAGACCCAGTACTTC. The rearrangement uses TRBV18 and TRBJ2-5, with D possibly being TRBD2 (5 bases). The CDR3 sequence is 15 residues long. V was clipped by 3 bases and J by 0 bases, with 11 bases between them. Per germline, CDR1 KGHSH and CDR2 LQKENI.

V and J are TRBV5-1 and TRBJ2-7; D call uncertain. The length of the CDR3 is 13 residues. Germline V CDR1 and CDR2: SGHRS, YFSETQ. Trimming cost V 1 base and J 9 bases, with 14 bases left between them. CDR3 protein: CASSLSPVGLQYF. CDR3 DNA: TGCGCCAGCAGCTTGTCCCCCGTTGGGCTGCAGTACTTC.

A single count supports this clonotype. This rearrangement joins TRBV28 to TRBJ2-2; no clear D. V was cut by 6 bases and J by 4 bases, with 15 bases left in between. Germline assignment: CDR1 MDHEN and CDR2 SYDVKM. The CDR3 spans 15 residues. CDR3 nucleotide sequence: TGTGCCAGCAGCCCCGGGCCTAGTGGCACCGGGGAGCTGTTTTTT. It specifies CASSPGPSGTGELFF.

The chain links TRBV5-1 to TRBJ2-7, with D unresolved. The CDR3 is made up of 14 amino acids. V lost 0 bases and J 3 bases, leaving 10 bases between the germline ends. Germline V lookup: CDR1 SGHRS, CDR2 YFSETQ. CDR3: CASSLDRADYEQYF. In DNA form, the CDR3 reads TGCGCCAGCAGCTTGGATCGGGCCGACTACGAGCAGTACTTC.

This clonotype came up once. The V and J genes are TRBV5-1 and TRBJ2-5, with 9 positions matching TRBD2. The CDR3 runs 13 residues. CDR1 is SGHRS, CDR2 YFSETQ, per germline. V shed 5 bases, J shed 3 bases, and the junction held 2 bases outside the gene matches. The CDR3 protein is CASRRLAEETQYF. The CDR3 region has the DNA TGCGCCAGCAGACGACTAGCGGAAGAGACCCAGTACTTC.

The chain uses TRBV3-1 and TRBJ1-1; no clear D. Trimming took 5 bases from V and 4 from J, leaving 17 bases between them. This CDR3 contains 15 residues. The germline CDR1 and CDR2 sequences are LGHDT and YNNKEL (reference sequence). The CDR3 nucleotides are TGTGCCAGCAGCTACCATTCGTTGGTTGGCACTGAAGCTTTCTTT. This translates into CASSYHSLVGTEAFF.

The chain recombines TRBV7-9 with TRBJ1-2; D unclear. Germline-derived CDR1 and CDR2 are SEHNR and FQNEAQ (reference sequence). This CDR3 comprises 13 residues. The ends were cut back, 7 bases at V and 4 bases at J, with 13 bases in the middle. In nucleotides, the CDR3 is TGTGCCAGCACCCCCCAGGAAGTCTATGGCTACACCTTC. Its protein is CASTPQEVYGYTF. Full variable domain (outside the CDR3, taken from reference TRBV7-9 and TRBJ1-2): DTGVSQNPRHKITKRGQNVTFRCDPISEHNRLYWYRQTLGQGPEFLTYFQNEAQLEKSRLLSDRFSAERPKGSFSTLEIQRTEQGDSAMYLCASTPQEVYGYTFGSGTRLTVV.